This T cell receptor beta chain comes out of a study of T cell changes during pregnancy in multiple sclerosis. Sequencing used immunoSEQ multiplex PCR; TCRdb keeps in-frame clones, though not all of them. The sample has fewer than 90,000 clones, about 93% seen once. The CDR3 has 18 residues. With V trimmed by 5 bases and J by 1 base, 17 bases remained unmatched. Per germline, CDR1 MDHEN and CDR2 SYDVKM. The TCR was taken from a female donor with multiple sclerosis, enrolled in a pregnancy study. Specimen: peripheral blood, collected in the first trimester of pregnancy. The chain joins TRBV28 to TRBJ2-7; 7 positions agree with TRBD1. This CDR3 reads CASSHPTALGGASYEQYF. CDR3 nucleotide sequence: TGTGCCAGCAGTCACCCAACGGCCCTAGGGGGCGCATCCTACGAGCAGTACTTC.